The 17 T cell receptor beta chains below come from one sample, sequenced in a study of cytomegalovirus exposure and HLA in healthy donors. Libraries were prepared by immunoSEQ multiplex PCR; TCRdb keeps only in-frame clonotypes and omits some of them. The table shows about 170,000 clones, with roughly 86% occurring only once. The material sequenced was PBMCs. Receptor source: a man aged 18 to 35 in good health and CMV-seropositive.

The chain uses TRBV6-1 and TRBJ2-7, with D maybe TRBD1 (6 bases). The germline V gene encodes CDR1 MNHNS and CDR2 SASEGT. Trimming cost V 4 bases and J 7 bases, with 23 bases left between them. The CDR3 consists of 16 residues. CDR3 sequence: CASSGQIHKGTLEQYF. The CDR3 bases are TGTGCCAGCAGTGGACAAATTCACAAGGGGACATTGGAGCAGTACTTC.

The J gene is TRBJ2-7, the V gene TRBV11-2; TRBD2 might be the D (7 bases). V was shortened by 5 bases and J by 2 bases, with 22 bases between the two germline ends. Germline V CDR1 and CDR2: SGHAT, FQNNGV. The CDR3 is 17 amino acids. CDR3 in DNA: TGTGCCAGCAGCCAGGCCGGATGGGCGGGGGCCACCTACGAGCAGTACTTC. Protein: CASSQAGWAGATYEQYF. Together with reference TRBV11-2 and TRBJ2-7, the CDR3 gives the full variable domain: EAGVAQSPRYKIIEKRQSVAFWCNPISGHATLYWYQQILGQGPKLLIQFQNNGVVDDSQLPKDRFSAERLKGVDSTLKIQPAKLEDSAVYLCASSQAGWAGATYEQYFGPGTRLTVT.

The chain couples TRBV5-4 to TRBJ2-4; TRBD2 agrees at 7 bases. This CDR3 has 16 residues. In germline, CDR1 is SGHNT, CDR2 YYREEE (reference sequence). Trimming removed 4 bases from V and 8 bases from J; junction bases left unmatched: 15. The CDR3 region has the DNA TGTGCCAGCAGCCAAGGAACGCCAGGACTAGGTTACATTCAGTACTTC. Its protein is CASSQGTPGLGYIQYF.

The chain recombines TRBV4-3 with TRBJ2-7; D possibly corresponds to TRBD1 (6 bases). The length of the CDR3 is 18 residues. Germline-derived CDR1 and CDR2 are LGHNA and YSLEER. Trimming cost V 0 bases and J 0 bases, with 18 bases left between them. This CDR3 is CASSQDGGPWGPSYEQYF. The DNA for the CDR3 is TGCGCCAGCAGCCAAGATGGCGGCCCTTGGGGGCCCTCCTACGAGCAGTACTTC.

V gene TRBV6-5 combines with J gene TRBJ2-7; 7 nucleotides agree with TRBD2. CDR3 length: 14 residues. V lost 7 bases and J lost 1; bases outside the gene matches: 7. Germline lookup yields CDR1 MNHEY and CDR2 SVGAGI. The CDR3 nucleotides read TGTGCCAGCAACCCCAGCGGGAATTCCTACGAGCAGTACTTC. Protein: CASNPSGNSYEQYF.

This chain uses TRBV7-2 with TRBJ2-3; D gene uncertain. CDR1 is SGHTA, CDR2 FQGNSA, per germline. V was clipped by 5 bases and J by 3 bases, with 18 bases between them. CDR3 size: 16 residues. This CDR3 is CASSPAPPLVTDTQYF. The CDR3 nucleotides read TGTGCCAGCAGCCCCGCACCCCCCCTAGTGACAGATACGCAGTATTTT.

The rearrangement uses TRBV12-5 and TRBJ2-1; TRBD2 aligns across 15 bases. Germline assignment: CDR1 LGHNT and CDR2 FRNRAP. Losses at the gene ends were 3 bases for V and 7 bases for J; bases not matched to a gene: 13. CDR3 size: 19 residues. CDR3 sequence: CASGFRGLAGGRGNNEQFF. CDR3 nucleotide sequence: TGTGCTAGTGGTTTTCGGGGACTAGCGGGGGGTAGAGGCAATAATGAGCAGTTCTTC. Full variable domain (remainder filled in from reference TRBV12-5 and TRBJ2-1): DARVTQTPRHKVTEMGQEVTMRCQPILGHNTVFWYRQTMMQGLELLAYFRNRAPLDDSGMPKDRFSAEMPDATLATLKIQPSEPRDSAVYFCASGFRGLAGGRGNNEQFFGPGTRLTVL.

V gene TRBV14 combines with J gene TRBJ1-4, with 10 bases that match TRBD1. Trimming cost V 1 base and J 7 bases; bases outside gene matches: 3. The CDR3 is made up of 15 amino acids. Per the germline V gene, CDR1 is SGHDN and CDR2 is FVKESK. Here the CDR3 reads CASSQGTGGTEKLFF. The CDR3 nucleotides read TGTGCCAGCAGCCAAGGGACAGGGGGAACTGAAAAACTGTTTTTT.

The rearrangement joins TRBV23-1 to TRBJ1-5; D is uncertain. TRBV23-1 carries the ORF label, with uncertain function. V lost 8 bases and J lost 1, with 12 bases in between. The CDR3 spans 14 residues. The CDR3 protein is CASPWRPSNQPQHF. In nucleotides, the CDR3 is TGCGCCAGCCCTTGGAGGCCCAGCAATCAGCCCCAGCATTTT.

CDR3 sequence reads: CASSQEGTATNEKLFF. The CDR3 region has the DNA TGTGCCAGCAGCCAAGAAGGGACAGCAACTAATGAAAAACTGTTTTTT. V and J are TRBV4-2 and TRBJ1-4; TRBD1 matches 7 bases. This CDR3 is 16 amino acids long. The V and J ends lost 0 bases and 0 bases, in that order; junction bases with no gene match: 1. Germline V CDR1 and CDR2: LGHNA, YNFKEQ.

The gene calls are TRBV5-5 and TRBJ2-5; D call uncertain. From germline, CDR1 is SGHKS and CDR2 YYEKEE (reference sequence). With 4 bases removed from V and 5 bases from J, the gap between germline ends came to 15 bases. There are 14 residues in the CDR3. In DNA form, the CDR3 reads TGTGCCAGCAGCCTCTTAGGAGAGCCCGAGACCCAGTACTTC. As protein: CASSLLGEPETQYF.

The rearrangement links TRBV5-4 to TRBJ2-7, with 9 positions matching TRBD1. Germline loops: CDR1 SGHNT, CDR2 YYREEE (reference sequence). CDR3 length equals 15 residues. V shed 4 bases, J shed 7 bases, and the junction held 12 bases outside the gene matches. For the CDR3, the DNA is TGTGCCAGCAGCGACCCGGGACAGGGCCTCCTGGAGCAGTACTTC. It specifies CASSDPGQGLLEQYF.

In its sample, this clone was seen once. The gene calls are TRBV2 and TRBJ1-5; 7 nucleotides line up with TRBD1. This CDR3 is 15 amino acids long. Germline V gene lookup returns CDR1 SNHLY and CDR2 FYNNEI. V gave up 7 bases and J gave up 7 bases; unmatched junction bases: 13. The CDR3 spells CASNNDGRGNQPQHF. In DNA form, the CDR3 reads TGTGCCAGCAACAATGACGGCAGGGGGAACCAGCCCCAGCATTTT. The full variable domain, rest sourced from reference TRBV2 and TRBJ1-5, is EPEVTQTPSHQVTQMGQEVILRCVPISNHLYFYWYRQILGQKVEFLVSFYNNEISEKSEIFDDQFSVERPDGSNFTLKIRSTKLEDSAMYFCASNNDGRGNQPQHFGDGTRLSIL.

This clone was seen more than once but under ten times. V is TRBV5-1 and J is TRBJ2-5; D remains unclear. The CDR3 is 13 amino acids. Germline V CDR1 and CDR2: SGHRS, YFSETQ. Trimming removed 9 bases from V and 5 bases from J, with 17 bases in between. CDR3 protein: CATCTRPGETQYF. CDR3 coding DNA: TGCGCCACCTGTACACGGCCCGGGGAGACCCAGTACTTC.

J is TRBJ1-5 and V is TRBV4-1; 8 bases map to TRBD1. Germline V CDR1 and CDR2: MGHRA, YSYEKL. Trimming at V came to 4 bases and at J to 7 bases, leaving 6 bases not matched to a gene. CDR3 length equals 14 residues. The CDR3 nucleotides read TGCGCCAGCAGCCCCCAGGGGGCAGCCCAGCCCCAGCATTTT. Its protein product is CASSPQGAAQPQHF.

CDR3 in DNA: TGCAGCGCCAATGGGCGGGGACGGTCGGGAGGGCCCTACAATGAGCAGTTCTTC. This gives the protein CSANGRGRSGGPYNEQFF. The chain joins TRBV29-1 to TRBJ2-1; the match to TRBD2 covers 8 bases. CDR3 length equals 18 residues. Looked up from germline, CDR1 is SQVTM and CDR2 is ANQGSEA. J was trimmed by 2 bases and V by 7 bases; bases with no gene match: 19.

CDR3 in amino acids: CASSLAGGAGYGYTF. In DNA, the CDR3 is TGTGCCAGCAGTTTAGCAGGGGGCGCGGGCTATGGCTACACCTTC. The chain employs TRBV28 and TRBJ1-2, with 8 bases that match TRBD1. The CDR3 runs 15 residues. CDR1 is MDHEN and CDR2 is SYDVKM in the germline V gene. The V and J ends lost 2 bases and 4 bases, in that order; junction bases with no gene match: 6.